What follows are 20 T cell receptor beta chains derived from one specimen sequenced in a study of cytotoxic CD8 clonotypes in ibrutinib-treated CLL (dated by TCRdb to 2020 to 2023). Libraries were constructed by the immunoSEQ multiplex PCR assay. The immuneACCESS repertoire file appears here via TCRdb, limited to in-frame rearrangements. These files lack a portion of the clones; in checked studies, under half of the deficit traces to unresolved V genes, and the cause of the others is not known. This sample lists hundreds of thousands of clones; under 80% were detected once. Of the sample, 15% is held by the ten largest clones. Explained via the paper, the time point label denotes: approximately 25 months on ibrutinib. The sample in question was PBMCs, obtained after 24 months of ibrutinib treatment. The origin of the receptors is a human donor with chronic lymphocytic leukemia.

This clone was picked up one time. The V and J genes are TRBV18 and TRBJ2-1, with TRBD2 identical over 8 bases. V gave up 3 bases and J gave up 1 base; unmatched junction bases: 5. This CDR3 contains 16 residues. Germline V gives CDR1 KGHSH, CDR2 LQKENI. The chain's CDR3 is CASSPQLAGSYNEQFF. DNA for the CDR3: TGTGCCAGCTCACCCCAATTAGCGGGATCCTACAATGAGCAGTTCTTC.

The chain carries TRBV5-4 and TRBJ2-7; 15 nucleotides line up with TRBD2. V was clipped by 4 bases and J by 3 bases; unmatched bases: 11. This CDR3 has 18 residues. Looked up from germline, CDR1 is SGHNT and CDR2 is YYREEE (reference sequence). The CDR3 protein is CASSRRTSGRAWVYEQYF. Here the CDR3 DNA reads TGTGCCAGCAGCAGAAGGACTAGCGGGAGGGCCTGGGTCTACGAGCAGTACTTC.

The chain uses TRBV4-2 and TRBJ2-1, with 8 bases that match TRBD2. After removal of 0 bases from V and 1 base from J, the junction contained 5 bases not matched to a gene. This CDR3 comprises 17 residues. Germline V gene sequence: CDR1 LGHNA, CDR2 YNFKEQ. The CDR3 nucleotides read TGTGCCAGCAGCCAAGAGGCGGCTAGCGGGTCCTACAATGAGCAGTTCTTC. Amino acids: CASSQEAASGSYNEQFF.

To note about this clone: At one end the junction does not follow the germline gene, possibly because of a read error. V gene TRBV30 combines with J gene TRBJ1-5, with 8 nucleotides matching TRBD1. Per the germline V gene, CDR1 is GTSNPN and CDR2 is SVGIG (reference sequence). The CDR3 is 14 residues long. The CDR3 reads CAWKVGTGKQPQHF. CDR3 DNA sequence: TGTGCCTGGAAAGTCGGGACAGGCAAACAGCCCCAGCATTTT.

V gene TRBV18 combines with J gene TRBJ2-7, with D unclear. CDR1 is KGHSH and CDR2 is LQKENI in the germline V gene. The CDR3 consists of 11 residues. Trimming stripped 2 bases from V and 5 bases from J, with 4 bases between. Here the CDR3 reads CASSPFHEQYF. The CDR3 coding sequence is TGTGCCAGCTCACCATTCCACGAGCAGTACTTC.

This chain links TRBV7-9 with TRBJ2-7; D is perhaps TRBD1 (6 bases). Germline CDR1 SEHNR, CDR2 FQNEAQ (reference sequence). The CDR3 totals 14 residues. Trimming left V 1 base short and J 5 bases short, with 12 bases between. This CDR3 reads CASSLVQGNNEQYF. The CDR3 nucleotides are TGTGCCAGCAGCTTAGTTCAGGGGAACAACGAGCAGTACTTC.

The V call is TRBV28, the J call TRBJ1-1, with a weak D call TRBD1 (6 bases). The CDR3 has 13 amino acids. The germline CDR1 and CDR2 sequences are MDHEN and SYDVKM. With 8 bases removed from V and 1 base from J, the gap between germline ends came to 11 bases. The CDR3 spells CASGTSWNTEAFF. The DNA of the CDR3 is TGTGCCAGCGGGACAAGTTGGAACACTGAAGCTTTCTTT.

The chain combines TRBV6-6 with TRBJ2-5; 15 nucleotides line up with TRBD2. The CDR3 covers 16 residues. V lost 7 bases, J lost 5 bases, and 8 bases stayed unmatched. Per the germline V gene, CDR1 is MNHNY and CDR2 is SVGAGI (reference sequence). The CDR3 reads CASKRTSGRVQETQYF. For the CDR3, the DNA is TGTGCCAGCAAGCGGACTAGCGGGAGGGTACAGGAGACCCAGTACTTC.

The chain employs TRBV10-2 and TRBJ2-3, with a weak D call TRBD2 (5 bases). Germline V gene data show CDR1 as WSHSY and CDR2 as SAAADI. V lost 4 bases and J lost 6, with 5 bases in between. The CDR3 has 11 residues. CDR3 in DNA: TGCGCCAGCAGTGCGGGGGATACGCAGTATTTT. It specifies CASSAGDTQYF.

This clone was found once. J is TRBJ1-1 and V is TRBV6-6; perhaps TRBD1 as D (5 bases). V lost 7 bases, J lost 9 bases, and 21 bases lay in between. This CDR3 comprises 14 residues. CDR1 is MNHNY and CDR2 is SVGAGI in the germline V gene (reference sequence). The CDR3 nucleotides read TGTGCCAGCATTCGGGACGTATCCTTGAGGAAAGCTTTCTTT. The encoded protein is CASIRDVSLRKAFF.

The chain uses TRBV2 and TRBJ2-1, with D perhaps matching TRBD1 (6 bases). The V and J ends lost 6 bases and 6 bases respectively, with 6 bases between them. CDR3 length: 11 amino acids. Germline V gene sequence: CDR1 SNHLY, CDR2 FYNNEI. The CDR3 nucleotides read TGTGCCAGCAGACAGGGCAATGAGCAGTTCTTC. It codes for CASRQGNEQFF.

V is TRBV7-2 and J is TRBJ2-7; 7 nucleotides line up with TRBD1. The V segment lost 5 bases and the J segment 5 bases; nucleotides outside the gene matches: 9. CDR3 length equals 14 residues. Germline V gene sequence: CDR1 SGHTA, CDR2 FQGNSA. CDR3 sequence reads: CASSRKGQVDEQYF. CDR3 DNA: TGTGCCAGCAGCCGAAAAGGACAGGTCGACGAGCAGTACTTC.

The V gene is TRBV18, the J gene TRBJ2-7, with D perhaps assigned TRBD1 or TRBD2 (5 bases each). This CDR3 spans 16 amino acids. Trimming took off 2 bases at V and 2 bases at J, with 16 bases between the two ends. Germline V gene data show CDR1 as KGHSH and CDR2 as LQKENI. The CDR3 spells CASSPMQGPLPYEQYF. In nucleotides, the CDR3 is TGTGCCAGCTCACCAATGCAGGGACCGCTACCCTACGAGCAGTACTTC.

This rearrangement joins TRBV10-1 to TRBJ2-1, with TRBD2 matching over 14 bases. CDR3 length: 19 amino acids. V was pared by 5 bases and J by 8 bases, with 17 bases of the junction left unmatched. Per the germline V gene, CDR1 is WNHNN and CDR2 is SYGVQD (reference sequence). The CDR3 region has the DNA TGCGCCAGCAGTACCGCAAGACTAGCGGGAGGGCTGGGGTTAGATGAGCAGTTCTTC. Translation: CASSTARLAGGLGLDEQFF.

The V and J genes are TRBV7-3 and TRBJ1-3; a weak D match, TRBD1 (5 bases). The V end was cut by 5 bases, the J end by 7 bases, with 12 bases between. Per the germline V gene, CDR1 is SGHTA and CDR2 is FQGTGA. The CDR3 is made up of 13 amino acids. CDR3 sequence: CASSPNRGNTIYF. CDR3 bases: TGTGCCAGCAGCCCGAATAGGGGTAACACCATATATTTT.

A few counts support this clone. This chain connects TRBV28 to TRBJ1-2; a possible D gene is TRBD1 (6 bases). V was pared by 4 bases and J by 0 bases, with 9 bases between. The length of the CDR3 is 14 residues. Germline lookup yields CDR1 MDHEN and CDR2 SYDVKM. This CDR3 reads CASSSWDTNYGYTF. CDR3 sequence (DNA): TGTGCCAGCAGTTCCTGGGACACTAACTATGGCTACACCTTC.

The genes are TRBV5-1 and TRBJ2-3; D remains unclear. Germline loops: CDR1 SGHRS, CDR2 YFSETQ. The CDR3 extends over 14 amino acids. V shed 1 base and J shed 0 bases, with 6 bases lying between them. DNA of the CDR3: TGCGCCAGCAGCTTGAGTTCTAGCACAGATACGCAGTATTTT. It specifies CASSLSSSTDTQYF.

The genes are TRBV19 and TRBJ1-2; perhaps TRBD1 as D (6 bases). CDR3 length equals 15 residues. V was shortened by 5 bases and J by 6 bases, with 19 bases between the two germline ends. The germline gives CDR1 LNHDA, CDR2 SQIVND (reference sequence). The CDR3 here is CASSPGQYARNGYTF. CDR3 nucleotide sequence: TGTGCCAGTAGTCCAGGACAGTACGCGAGGAATGGCTACACCTTC.

The V and J genes are TRBV20-1 and TRBJ2-1; the D is unclear. The CDR3 covers 11 residues. Looked up from germline, CDR1 is DFQATT and CDR2 is SNEGSKA (reference sequence). V was pared by 5 bases and J by 6 bases, with 8 bases between. In DNA, the CDR3 is TGCAGTGCTCCGTGGGCCAATGAGCAGTTCTTC. Its translation: CSAPWANEQFF.

The chain couples TRBV6-1 to TRBJ2-3; the D gene is possibly TRBD2 (5 bases). The CDR3 has 12 amino acids. Looked up from germline, CDR1 is MNHNS and CDR2 is SASEGT. The V and J ends lost 6 bases and 5 bases respectively, with 9 bases between them. CDR3 amino acids: CASRELGDTQYF. Here the CDR3 DNA reads TGTGCCAGCAGGGAACTAGGAGATACGCAGTATTTT.